Listed below are T cell receptor beta chains from one sample, sequenced in a study of blood T cells in healthy people across ages. Each CDR3 protein is one row after TCRdb ran MiXCR on the 5' RACE reads. The repertoire holds some 710,000 distinct CDR3 sequences, with about 47% as singletons. Sequenced input: blood. These receptors were collected from a man older than 75 in good health. Both conserved end residues are part of each CDR3. The order of the fields is CDR3 protein, CDR3 length, V gene.

CDR3aa: CASSLEGTGVHEQYF; len: 15; v_gene: TRBV7-2
CDR3aa: CASSPSGGYTSAEAFF; len: 16; v_gene: TRBV7-2
CDR3aa: CASSRAGKNIQYF; len: 13; v_gene: TRBV7-2
CDR3aa: CASSLDTAKNIQYF; len: 14; v_gene: TRBV5-1
CDR3aa: CASSSVTGGASGYTF; len: 15; v_gene: TRBV7-2
CDR3aa: CASSPTSGSTYEQYF; len: 15; v_gene: TRBV7-2
CDR3aa: CASSPGLLVHVQFF; len: 14; v_gene: TRBV4-3
CDR3aa: CASSHKQGYEQYF; len: 13; v_gene: TRBV5-8
CDR3aa: CASSPGPHSGTDTQYF; len: 16; v_gene: TRBV13
CDR3aa: CASSQTSGRVLPDTQYF; len: 17; v_gene: TRBV7-3
CDR3aa: CASSEPGLAGVEQYF; len: 15; v_gene: TRBV25-1
CDR3aa: CSASGQGQGTQYF; len: 13; v_gene: TRBV20-1
CDR3aa: CASSLRAGGRTDTQYF; len: 16; v_gene: TRBV7-2
CDR3aa: CASSQMGQIQETQYF; len: 15; v_gene: TRBV12-3/TRBV12-4
CDR3aa: CASSFSGMSYNEQFF; len: 15; v_gene: TRBV4-2
CDR3aa: CASSRNPLGTDTQYF; len: 15; v_gene: TRBV27
CDR3aa: CASRPDTYNQPQHF; len: 14; v_gene: TRBV28
CDR3aa: CASSLTPSGVGTDTQYF; len: 17; v_gene: TRBV5-1
CDR3aa: CASSLEKENIQYF; len: 13; v_gene: TRBV7-9
CDR3aa: CASSPVERKETRYF; len: 14; v_gene: TRBV6-2/TRBV6-3
CDR3aa: CSVQGQGANEQYF; len: 13; v_gene: TRBV29-1
CDR3aa: CAWSALAGHTDTQYF; len: 15; v_gene: TRBV30
CDR3aa: CASSPLGLANIQYF; len: 14; v_gene: TRBV7-2
CDR3aa: CASSLVLAGELFF; len: 13; v_gene: TRBV7-2
CDR3aa: CAIRGGLAGGNEQYF; len: 15; v_gene: TRBV12-3/TRBV12-4
CDR3aa: CAISETSGSAATDTQYF; len: 17; v_gene: TRBV10-3
CDR3aa: CASSLLGQGTDQPQHF; len: 16; v_gene: TRBV12-3/TRBV12-4
CDR3aa: CASLRLLGTEAFF; len: 13; v_gene: TRBV12-3/TRBV12-4
CDR3aa: CSVALGLDGYTF; len: 12; v_gene: TRBV29-1
CDR3aa: CASSYLPDRPGETQYF; len: 16; v_gene: TRBV6-2/TRBV6-3
CDR3aa: CASSLGVGGEKLFF; len: 14; v_gene: TRBV5-1
CDR3aa: CTSSRSGRPYNEQFF; len: 15; v_gene: TRBV12-3/TRBV12-4
CDR3aa: CSAQGANTGKLFF; len: 13; v_gene: TRBV29-1
CDR3aa: CASSHPGTGTYNEQFF; len: 16; v_gene: TRBV25-1
CDR3aa: CASSLAPDSTDTQYF; len: 15; v_gene: TRBV7-9
CDR3aa: CASSPRQDNSPLHF; len: 14; v_gene: TRBV9
CDR3aa: CASSAITPGKQYF; len: 13; v_gene: TRBV5-1
CDR3aa: CASSLIRYEQYF; len: 12; v_gene: TRBV12-3/TRBV12-4
CDR3aa: CSARDYSSYEQYF; len: 13; v_gene: TRBV20-1
CDR3aa: CASSETGQETQYF; len: 13; v_gene: TRBV6-5
CDR3aa: CRRRVAGGPREKNEQFF; len: 17; v_gene: TRBV27
CDR3aa: CASSLREGNTDTQYF; len: 15; v_gene: TRBV7-8
CDR3aa: CASSAPTGVGYNEQFF; len: 16; v_gene: TRBV9
CDR3aa: CASSFQDAPQETQYF; len: 15; v_gene: TRBV28
CDR3aa: CASSTIGVRTEAFF; len: 14; v_gene: TRBV6-2/TRBV6-3
CDR3aa: CSATSGGHNEQFF; len: 13; v_gene: TRBV20-1
CDR3aa: CASSQRTSGRVTDTQYF; len: 17; v_gene: TRBV5-1
CDR3aa: CSAGRGGDEQYF; len: 12; v_gene: TRBV20-1
CDR3aa: CSARNGWLAEQFF; len: 13; v_gene: TRBV20-1
CDR3aa: CASSVGTFTGELFF; len: 14; v_gene: TRBV9
CDR3aa: CASSFPGRGHYGYTF; len: 15; v_gene: TRBV5-1
CDR3aa: CSARDMAGELFF; len: 12; v_gene: TRBV20-1
CDR3aa: CASSLLATGGYTF; len: 13; v_gene: TRBV27
CDR3aa: CASSVGHANTGELFF; len: 15; v_gene: TRBV10-1
CDR3aa: CSVAGQGNGYTF; len: 12; v_gene: TRBV29-1
CDR3aa: CASSGWGNEQFF; len: 12; v_gene: TRBV9
CDR3aa: CSVGGVETQYF; len: 11; v_gene: TRBV29-1
CDR3aa: CSASSSGRAWVEIQYF; len: 16; v_gene: TRBV20-1
CDR3aa: CSVVPLAGEGETQYF; len: 15; v_gene: TRBV29-1